Following are 21 T cell receptor beta chains from one sample sequenced in a study of blood T cells in healthy people across ages. Combining a sample-barcoded 5' primer with a J-beta primer mix, a second PCR ran for roughly 7 to 12 cycles. Using its own MiXCR run on the 5' RACE reads, TCRdb lists one record per CDR3 protein. The top ten clones hold about 11% of a sample with 1.5 million to 2 million distinct CDR3 sequences, 34% of them seen once. The material sequenced was blood. These receptors were collected from a woman in her thirties in good health.

The table lists this clonotype with many counts. The chain carries TRBV10-3 and TRBJ2-7, with a tentative D call TRBD1 (6 bases). From germline, CDR1 is ENHRY and CDR2 SYGVKD. Between the trimmed V and J ends, which lost 3 bases and 3 bases, there was a span of 15 bases. This CDR3 region has 15 residues. The chain's CDR3 is CAISDRTGRRYEQYF. The CDR3 coding sequence is TGTGCCATCAGTGACCGAACAGGGCGACGCTACGAGCAGTACTTC.

This clonotype came up once. Germline is not matched at one junction end, which may reflect a read error. V usage is TRBV5-5 and J usage is TRBJ2-1; TRBD1 matches at 8 bases. Germline CDR1 is SGHKS and CDR2 is YYEKEE (reference sequence). The CDR3 totals 15 residues. CDR3 amino acids: CAGSLNGQGGNEQFF. In DNA, the CDR3 is TGTGCCGGCAGCTTGAACGGACAGGGAGGCAATGAGCAGTTCTTC.

The chain carries TRBV3-1 and TRBJ2-1; D is perhaps TRBD2 (6 bases). The germline CDR1 and CDR2 sequences are LGHDT and YNNKEL (reference sequence). This CDR3 spans 16 amino acids. V was clipped by 3 bases and J by 0 bases, with 12 bases between them. The CDR3 loop reads CASSQLAVSSYNEQFF. DNA of the CDR3: TGTGCCAGCAGCCAGTTAGCGGTGAGCTCCTACAATGAGCAGTTCTTC.

About this clonotype itself: The junction departs from germline at one end; a sequencing error may be responsible. The chain employs TRBV14 and TRBJ2-1; 9 nucleotides line up with TRBD2. The CDR3 spans 15 residues. In germline, CDR1 is SGHDN, CDR2 FVKESK. In DNA form, the CDR3 reads TGTGCCGGCAGTCAAGCGAGCGGGAGGTCGAATGAGCAGTTCTTC. This codes for CAGSQASGRSNEQFF.

The CDR3 DNA follows: TGTGCCTGGAGTGTGGGGGTGGGCTCCTACGAGCAGTACTTC. As protein: CAWSVGVGSYEQYF. The chain couples TRBV30 to TRBJ2-7; D is tentatively TRBD1 or TRBD2 (5 bases each). The CDR3 is 14 amino acids. CDR1 and CDR2 (germline): GTSNPN, SVGIG (reference sequence). V shed 0 bases and J shed 0 bases, with 9 bases lying between them. Drawing the rest from reference TRBV30 and TRBJ2-7, the complete variable domain is SQTIHQWPATLVQPVGSPLSLECTVEGTSNPNLYWYRQAAGRGLQLLFYSVGIGQISSEVPQNLSASRPQDRQFILSSKKLLLSDSGFYLCAWSVGVGSYEQYFGPGTRLTVT.

The chain uses TRBV5-4 and TRBJ1-2; D is perhaps TRBD1 (5 bases). The germline V gene has CDR1 SGHNT and CDR2 YYREEE (reference sequence). The CDR3 totals 13 residues. The V end lost 2 bases, the J end lost 5 bases, and 10 bases lay between the germline ends. The CDR3 region has the DNA TGTGCCAGCAGCTTCGGGACGGAGTATGGCTACACCTTC. It codes for CASSFGTEYGYTF.

As for this clonotype: Germline is not matched at one junction end, which may reflect a read error. J is TRBJ2-1 and V is TRBV6-5; the D is unclear. Germline-derived CDR1 and CDR2 are MNHEY and SVGAGI. This CDR3 contains 16 residues. This CDR3 reads CASSYSYQSSYSEQFF. Here the CDR3 DNA reads TGTGCCAGCAGTTACTCGTACCAGAGCTCCTACAGTGAGCAGTTCTTC.

This chain connects TRBV10-2 to TRBJ2-3, with 7 bases matching TRBD1. In germline, CDR1 is WSHSY, CDR2 SAAADI. V lost 8 bases, J lost 2 bases, and 13 bases stayed unmatched. This CDR3 has 16 residues. CDR3 nucleotides: TGCGCCAGCCGAAATGGGACAGCATCCTTCACAGATACGCAGTATTTT. Translating it yields CASRNGTASFTDTQYF.

This clonotype was found once. At one of its ends the junction is not consistent with the germline gene, which may arise from a read error. The chain has TRBV20-1 and TRBJ2-1; 7 bases are a match to TRBD2. In germline, CDR1 is DFQATT, CDR2 SNEGSKA (reference sequence). The CDR3 runs 15 residues. CDR3 DNA: TGCAGTACTAGAACGCTAGCGGAACCCTACAATGAGCAGTTCTTC. Translated: CSTRTLAEPYNEQFF.

This clonotype was detected only once. Since a much larger clone is just one base distant, this may be a read error. The chain carries TRBV20-1 and TRBJ2-1; 10 bases line up with TRBD2. The CDR3 is made up of 14 amino acids. Germline V gene data show CDR1 as DFQATT and CDR2 as SNEGSKA (reference sequence). The CDR3 protein is CSARPLAGHNERFF. The CDR3 DNA is TGCAGTGCTAGACCACTAGCGGGACACAATGAGCGGTTCTTC.

The table lists this clonotype with a few counts. For the CDR3, the DNA is TGCAGTGCTAGAGAGAGGGGACTAGCGGGAGGATATGCAAACATTCAGTACTTC. As protein: CSARERGLAGGYANIQYF. V usage is TRBV20-1 and J usage is TRBJ2-4, with 15 nucleotides matching TRBD2. The germline CDR1 and CDR2 sequences are DFQATT and SNEGSKA (reference sequence). Trimming at V came to 0 bases and at J to 6 bases, leaving 9 bases not matched to a gene. The CDR3 sequence is 18 residues long.

The rearrangement joins TRBV7-9 to TRBJ2-1; 9 bases line up with TRBD2. The trim removed 10 bases at V and 7 bases at J, leaving 17 bases unmatched. Germline V gives CDR1 SEHNR, CDR2 FQNEAQ (reference sequence). The CDR3 sequence is 16 residues long. The CDR3 loop is CATPDVRGGSLNEQFF. DNA of the CDR3: TGTGCCACCCCGGATGTGCGGGGGGGCTCCTTAAATGAGCAGTTCTTC.

This clonotype was picked up one time. Mismatch with germline at one junction end may stem from a read error. J is TRBJ1-2 and V is TRBV2, with D tentatively TRBD1 (6 bases). Germline V gene data show CDR1 as SNHLY and CDR2 as FYNNEI. The CDR3 consists of 14 residues. The CDR3 nucleotides are TGTGCCTGCAGCAGCAGGGGATGGGAGGCTGGCTACACCTTC. Its translation: CACSSRGWEAGYTF. The variable domain in full, completed from reference TRBV2 and TRBJ1-2, reads EPEVTQTPSHQVTQMGQEVILRCVPISNHLYFYWYRQILGQKVEFLVSFYNNEISEKSEIFDDQFSVERPDGSNFTLKIRSTKLEDSAMYFCACSSRGWEAGYTFGSGTRLTVV.

V and J are TRBV7-2 and TRBJ2-1; D remains unclear. V dropped 0 bases and J dropped 8 bases, with 8 bases sitting between them. This CDR3 is built from 13 residues. Germline CDR1 SGHTA, CDR2 FQGNSA. The DNA for the CDR3 is TGTGCCAGCAGCTTAGCGAGTTTGCATGAGCAGTTCTTC. Its translation: CASSLASLHEQFF.

Remarks on this clonotype: One end of the junction does not line up with germline, which may come from a read error. The chain has TRBV12-5 and TRBJ2-1; D gene unclear. The CDR3 is 15 amino acids. Germline CDR1 reads LGHNT; CDR2 reads FRNRAP. CDR3 bases: TGTGCTAGTGGCTTGTCGGGCCCCTCCTACAGTGAGCAGTTCTTC. This translates into CASGLSGPSYSEQFF.

A note on this clonotype: A clone one base away is much larger, so this may be a read error. The rearrangement uses TRBV29-1 and TRBJ2-5, with D perhaps TRBD1 (6 bases). The germline CDR1 and CDR2 sequences are SQVTM and ANQGSEA. Trimming left V 6 bases short and J 7 bases short, with 18 bases between. The CDR3 loop spans 13 amino acids. DNA for the CDR3: TGCAGCGTGTCCTTACAGGGTGGAGGGACCCAGTACTTC. Its translation: CSVSLQGGGTQYF.

The DNA of the CDR3 is TGTGCCAGCAGTTACTCGGGTATGCAGTTCTTC. It translates to CASSYSGMQFF. The chain combines TRBV6-5 with TRBJ2-1; D gene ambiguous. The CDR3 sequence is 11 residues long. V shed 0 bases and J shed 12 bases, with 6 bases lying between them. The germline V gene has CDR1 MNHEY and CDR2 SVGAGI.

A note on this clonotype: With a much larger clone just one base away, this may be a read error. The J gene is TRBJ2-5, the V gene TRBV7-8; the D gene could be TRBD1 or TRBD2 (6 bases each). V was pared by 6 bases and J by 6 bases, with 17 bases between. Per the germline V gene, CDR1 is SGHVS and CDR2 is FQNEAQ. The CDR3 has 14 residues. For the CDR3, the DNA is TGTGCCAGCAGTCAGGGAGGAGGGGGTCAGACCCAGTACTTC. It is translated as CASSQGGGGQTQYF.

The gene calls are TRBV5-6 and TRBJ2-7, with D possibly being TRBD2 (6 bases). The germline V and J ends were trimmed by 1 base and 2 bases, with 16 bases remaining between them. This CDR3 is 16 amino acids long. Germline V lookup: CDR1 SGHDT, CDR2 YYEEEE. The CDR3 region has the DNA TGTGCCAGCAGCTTGCTGGGAGGAATCGGGGCCTACGAGCAGTACTTC. Protein product: CASSLLGGIGAYEQYF.

The chain links TRBV7-3 to TRBJ2-3, with D possibly matching TRBD2 (6 bases). Germline V gene data show CDR1 as SGHTA and CDR2 as FQGTGA. This CDR3 is built from 13 residues. Trimming pared 0 bases from V and 5 bases from J, leaving 6 bases between. The CDR3 DNA reads as TGTGCCAGCAGCTTAACGCGGGAAGATACGCAGTATTTT. Its translation: CASSLTREDTQYF.

J is TRBJ1-5 and V is TRBV24-1; D gene unclear. In germline, CDR1 is KGHDR, CDR2 SFDVKD. The CDR3 runs 12 residues. The V end was cut by 4 bases, the J end by 7 bases, with 7 bases between. DNA of the CDR3: TGTGCCACCAGTGAAGGAGAGCAGCCCCAGCATTTT. Amino acids: CATSEGEQPQHF.